The clone carrying this T cell receptor beta chain showed up just a few times. This sample stems from a study of regulatory T cells in long-lasting Graves disease. Study at large: Persistence in Graves' disease required over 5 years of antithyroid drugs plus positive TSH receptor antibodies.

Regarding time point: persistent/refractory GD, antithyroid drugs over 5 years with positive TRAb. TCR sequences were obtained from RNA taken from PBMCs. Through Arm-PCR of CDR3 regions and iRepertoire HTBI primers, TCR beta libraries were built. TCRdb analysed the multiplex PCR reads with MiXCR anew, one entry per CDR3 protein. The sample has 300,000 to 500,000 distinct CDR3 sequences, roughly 20% seen once. The input for sequencing was peripheral blood mononuclear cells (PBMCs), taken when the disease was refractory, from a patient treated with antithyroid drugs. The source of this sequence is a female donor with Graves disease.

The CDR3 region has the DNA TGTGCCAGCAGCGTAGGGACAGCCGAGACCTATGGCTACACCTTC. Its protein is CASSVGTAETYGYTF. V is TRBV9 and J is TRBJ1-2, with D possibly TRBD1 on 6 matching bases. This CDR3 has 15 amino acids. The germline CDR1 and CDR2 sequences are SGDLS and YYNGEE. Trimming removed 0 bases from V and 4 bases from J, with 13 bases in between.